One sample yielded the 31 T cell receptor beta chains listed below, sequenced in a study of T cell responses to AZD1222 COVID-19 vaccine. Sequencing used immunoSEQ multiplex PCR; TCRdb keeps in-frame clones, though not all of them. Found here are over 80,000 clones, 75% to 90% of them singletons; the top ten hold 31%. The sample in question was peripheral blood, obtained on day 0 of AZD1222 vaccination. The receptor set was obtained from an adult in good health.

The chain couples TRBV19 to TRBJ1-5; tentatively, D is TRBD1 (5 bases). This CDR3 has 18 amino acids. Between the trimmed V and J ends, which lost 4 bases and 3 bases, there was a span of 22 bases. Germline assignment: CDR1 LNHDA and CDR2 SQIVND (reference sequence). CDR3 coding DNA: TGTGCCAGTAGTACCTACCCACCGGCAGGGTGGAACAATCAGCCCCAGCATTTT. This gives the protein CASSTYPPAGWNNQPQHF.

This rearrangement joins TRBV11-2 to TRBJ2-6, with D possibly matching TRBD1 (6 bases). V lost 6 bases, J lost 5 bases, and 14 bases lay in between. This CDR3 region has 15 residues. Germline lookup yields CDR1 SGHAT and CDR2 FQNNGV. CDR3 sequence (DNA): TGTGCCAGCAGACGGCCGAGGGGGAGGGCCAACGTCCTGACTTTC. The encoded protein is CASRRPRGRANVLTF.

V usage is TRBV28 and J usage is TRBJ1-4, with D perhaps matching TRBD1 (5 bases). The length of the CDR3 is 14 residues. Trimming removed 2 bases from V and 7 bases from J, with 11 bases in between. The germline gives CDR1 MDHEN, CDR2 SYDVKM. The CDR3 loop reads CASSLGAAGEKLFF. The CDR3 DNA reads as TGTGCCAGCAGTTTAGGGGCCGCGGGTGAAAAACTGTTTTTT. The full variable domain, in which reference TRBV28 and TRBJ1-4 provide the parts outside the CDR3, is DVKVTQSSRYLVKRTGEKVFLECVQDMDHENMFWYRQDPGLGLRLIYFSYDVKMKEKGDIPEGYSVSREKKERFSLILESASTNQTSMYLCASSLGAAGEKLFFGSGTQLSVL.

The gene calls are TRBV6-6 and TRBJ2-1; 8 positions match TRBD1. This CDR3 has 16 amino acids. V gave up 5 bases and J gave up 6 bases; unmatched junction bases: 12. Germline CDR1 MNHNY, CDR2 SVGAGI (reference sequence). CDR3 DNA sequence: TGTGCCAGCAGTCCAGGTCAGGGACAGGCCCCCAATGAGCAGTTCTTC. Its translation: CASSPGQGQAPNEQFF.

The chain couples TRBV11-3 to TRBJ2-2, with 13 nucleotides matching TRBD2. The germline CDR1 and CDR2 sequences are SGHNT and YENEEA. There are 16 residues in the CDR3. The trim removed 4 bases at V and 4 bases at J, leaving 3 bases unmatched. Here the CDR3 reads CASSSLAGGFTGELFF. The CDR3 region has the DNA TGTGCCAGCAGCTCACTAGCGGGAGGGTTCACCGGGGAGCTGTTTTTT.

J is TRBJ2-7 and V is TRBV7-2, with 10 bases that match TRBD2. V shed 5 bases, J shed 3 bases, and the junction held 1 base outside the gene matches. The CDR3 covers 13 residues. The germline V gene has CDR1 SGHTA and CDR2 FQGNSA. CDR3 protein: CASSGTSVYEQYF. For the CDR3, the DNA is TGTGCCAGCAGCGGGACTAGCGTCTACGAGCAGTACTTC.

The table lists this clone with a count of one. The gene calls are TRBV25-1 and TRBJ1-1, with D possibly TRBD1 on 5 matching bases. The germline V and J ends were trimmed by 5 bases and 0 bases, with 16 bases remaining between them. The germline V gene encodes CDR1 MGHDK and CDR2 SYGVNS. The CDR3 runs 16 residues. The CDR3 nucleotides are TGTGCCAGCAGTACCTCGTCAGGGACCATGAACACTGAAGCTTTCTTT. Protein sequence: CASSTSSGTMNTEAFF.

The chain has TRBV11-2 and TRBJ1-4; a possible D gene is TRBD1 (5 bases). The germline V and J ends were trimmed by 3 bases and 6 bases, with 14 bases remaining between them. Germline V gene lookup returns CDR1 SGHAT and CDR2 FQNNGV. This CDR3 region has 15 residues. As DNA, the CDR3 is TGTGCCAGCAGCTTGGGGGATTCCCAGGATGAAAAACTGTTTTTT. Encoded protein: CASSLGDSQDEKLFF.

The chain has TRBV6-5 and TRBJ2-7; TRBD1 matches 7 bases. V lost 3 bases, J lost 8 bases, and 7 bases stayed unmatched. The germline gives CDR1 MNHEY, CDR2 SVGAGI. This CDR3 has 13 residues. The CDR3 DNA sequence: TGTGCCAGCAGTTATAATCCAGGGGGAAAGCAGTACTTC. Translation gives CASSYNPGGKQYF.

V is TRBV4-1 and J is TRBJ2-6; D is possibly TRBD1 (6 bases). The germline V gene encodes CDR1 MGHRA and CDR2 YSYEKL. The CDR3 contains 18 residues. Trimming removed 4 bases from V and 4 bases from J, with 20 bases in between. This CDR3 is CASSPQGPLFTGANVLTF. For the CDR3, the DNA is TGCGCCAGCAGCCCGCAGGGGCCCCTTTTTACGGGGGCCAACGTCCTGACTTTC.

The chain has TRBV9 and TRBJ2-5, with a tentative D call TRBD1 (7 bases). The CDR3 has 16 amino acids. Trimming shortened V by 0 bases and J by 2 bases, and 14 bases separated the two germline ends. Germline CDR1 SGDLS, CDR2 YYNGEE. CDR3 region: CASSVDVAGQQETQYF. For the CDR3, the DNA is TGTGCCAGCAGCGTAGATGTTGCGGGACAGCAAGAGACCCAGTACTTC. The complete variable domain, with remaining parts taken from reference TRBV9 and TRBJ2-5, reads DSGVTQTPKHLITATGQRVTLRCSPRSGDLSVYWYQQSLDQGLQFLIQYYNGEERAKGNILERFSAQQFPDLHSELNLSSLELGDSALYFCASSVDVAGQQETQYFGPGTRLLVL.

In this sample, this clone turned up once. This sequence joins TRBV28 and TRBJ2-7; a possible D gene is TRBD2 (6 bases). V was pared by 6 bases and J by 5 bases, with 17 bases between. This CDR3 is built from 14 residues. The germline V gene encodes CDR1 MDHEN and CDR2 SYDVKM. The chain's CDR3 is CASRWGFSSDEQYF. The CDR3, as DNA: TGTGCCAGCAGGTGGGGCTTCTCTAGCGACGAGCAGTACTTC.

The chain couples TRBV30 to TRBJ2-7, with D possibly being TRBD2 (7 bases). There are 15 residues in the CDR3. V gave up 4 bases and J gave up 0 bases, with 16 bases separating them. The germline CDR1 and CDR2 sequences are GTSNPN and SVGIG (reference sequence). The CDR3 region has the DNA TGTGCCTGGAATGGGGGGGGCGGGAGCTCCTACGAGCAGTACTTC. This sequence encodes CAWNGGGGSSYEQYF.

CDR3 sequence reads: CASSERGPVSGSPLHF. Here the CDR3 DNA reads TGTGCCAGCAGTGAAAGGGGACCGGTTTCTGGATCACCCCTCCACTTT. The V gene is TRBV6-1, the J gene TRBJ1-6, with D possibly TRBD1 on 5 matching bases. The CDR3 totals 16 residues. The germline gives CDR1 MNHNS, CDR2 SASEGT. Trimming left V 2 bases short and J 10 bases short, with 18 bases between.

This sequence joins TRBV7-9 and TRBJ1-1; possibly TRBD1 for D (6 bases). This CDR3 has 12 residues. Germline CDR1 is SEHNR and CDR2 is FQNEAQ (reference sequence). Trimming left V 8 bases short and J 8 bases short, with 15 bases between. In nucleotides, the CDR3 is TGTGCCAGCCAAGGGGGTTATGCGGAAGCTTTCTTT. Residues: CASQGGYAEAFF.

The chain links TRBV28 to TRBJ1-3; D call uncertain. The CDR3 contains 15 residues. V was clipped by 3 bases and J by 0 bases, with 9 bases between them. Germline loops: CDR1 MDHEN, CDR2 SYDVKM. The CDR3 nucleotides read TGTGCCAGCAGTTTGGGCGGTGTCTCTGGAAACACCATATATTTT. It encodes CASSLGGVSGNTIYF.

The chain has TRBV11-2 and TRBJ2-1, with no clear D. The CDR3 totals 14 residues. The germline CDR1 and CDR2 sequences are SGHAT and FQNNGV. V was cut by 1 base and J by 1 base, with 5 bases left in between. CDR3 sequence reads: CASSLVVSYNEQFF. DNA of the CDR3: TGTGCCAGCAGCTTAGTGGTATCCTACAATGAGCAGTTCTTC.

CDR3 DNA sequence: TGTGCCAGCAGCGCTGGTAGCTCCTACAATGAGCAGTTCTTC. It specifies CASSAGSSYNEQFF. The chain joins TRBV9 to TRBJ2-1; D ambiguous. The CDR3 is 14 residues long. CDR1 SGDLS and CDR2 YYNGEE come from the germline V gene. V was pared by 3 bases and J by 0 bases, with 7 bases between.

This chain links TRBV6-5 with TRBJ2-7; D perhaps matches TRBD1 (5 bases). Trimming removed 6 bases at V and 3 bases at J, with 15 bases between. The CDR3 covers 14 residues. Germline V gives CDR1 MNHEY, CDR2 SVGAGI. CDR3 in DNA: TGTGCCAGCAGCCTGACAGTCCTTAACTACGAGCAGTACTTC. It codes for CASSLTVLNYEQYF.

A few counts support this clone. This chain joins TRBV5-4 and TRBJ1-6; D is perhaps TRBD1 (5 bases). Trimming shortened V by 1 base and J by 0 bases, and 11 bases separated the two germline ends. The germline V gene has CDR1 SGHNT and CDR2 YYREEE (reference sequence). The CDR3 length is 17 residues. CDR3 in DNA: TGTGCCAGCAGCTTGAACCAGGGCCTCTCCTATAATTCACCCCTCCACTTT. Protein product: CASSLNQGLSYNSPLHF.

The chain links TRBV11-2 to TRBJ2-2, with no clear D. Trimming left V 7 bases short and J 0 bases short, with 9 bases between. Germline values: CDR1 SGHAT, CDR2 FQNNGV. CDR3 size: 14 residues. DNA of the CDR3: TGTGCCAGCATCCAATTCGCGAACACCGGGGAGCTGTTTTTT. Encoded protein: CASIQFANTGELFF. The full variable domain, in which reference TRBV11-2 and TRBJ2-2 provide the parts outside the CDR3, is EAGVAQSPRYKIIEKRQSVAFWCNPISGHATLYWYQQILGQGPKLLIQFQNNGVVDDSQLPKDRFSAERLKGVDSTLKIQPAKLEDSAVYLCASIQFANTGELFFGEGSRLTVL.

This rearrangement joins TRBV12-3 or TRBV12-4 to TRBJ2-1; D gene unclear. V lost 5 bases and J lost 3, with 5 bases in between. This CDR3 comprises 12 residues. CDR3 region: CASSNLYNEQFF. In DNA, the CDR3 is TGTGCCAGCAGTAACCTCTACAATGAGCAGTTCTTC.

This chain joins TRBV10-3 and TRBJ1-3; D is unresolved. Germline V gene lookup returns CDR1 ENHRY and CDR2 SYGVKD. V was pared by 10 bases and J by 1 base, with 17 bases between. The CDR3 covers 15 residues. CDR3: CATLSPTLSGNTIYF. The CDR3 DNA follows: TGTGCCACCCTTAGTCCAACCCTTTCTGGAAACACCATATATTTT.

This chain connects TRBV28 to TRBJ2-6, with 8 bases lining up with TRBD1. Germline assignment: CDR1 MDHEN and CDR2 SYDVKM. CDR3 length: 18 residues. The V and J ends lost 2 bases and 3 bases, in that order; junction bases with no gene match: 9. This CDR3 is CASSLGAGGAYGANVLTF. In DNA, the CDR3 is TGTGCCAGCAGTTTAGGAGCAGGGGGCGCTTATGGGGCCAACGTCCTGACTTTC.

The rearrangement uses TRBV28 and TRBJ1-1; TRBD1 aligns across 8 bases. The CDR3 is 15 residues long. The germline V gene has CDR1 MDHEN and CDR2 SYDVKM. After removal of 10 bases from V and 2 bases from J, the junction contained 12 bases not matched to a gene. CDR3 in DNA: TGTGCCACCGAAGGGTCTGGACAGGGAAACACTGAAGCTTTCTTT. This codes for CATEGSGQGNTEAFF.

V and J are TRBV30 and TRBJ1-5, with D possibly TRBD1 on 6 matching bases. CDR3 size: 14 residues. The germline CDR1 and CDR2 sequences are GTSNPN and SVGIG (reference sequence). V dropped 2 bases and J dropped 0 bases, with 8 bases sitting between them. CDR3 sequence: CAWSRGGSNQPQHF. CDR3 sequence (DNA): TGTGCCTGGAGTAGGGGGGGTAGCAATCAGCCCCAGCATTTT.

The chain is built from TRBV28 and TRBJ1-5, with 8 positions matching TRBD1. CDR3 length equals 16 residues. Germline V CDR1 and CDR2: MDHEN, SYDVKM. Losses at the gene ends were 5 bases for V and 0 bases for J; bases not matched to a gene: 6. CDR3 loop: CASSPGTGISNQPQHF. The CDR3, as DNA: TGTGCCAGCAGTCCAGGGACAGGCATTAGCAATCAGCCCCAGCATTTT.

The genes are TRBV6-1 and TRBJ2-5; possibly TRBD2 for D (6 bases). Germline loops: CDR1 MNHNS, CDR2 SASEGT. The CDR3 is 15 amino acids. The germline V and J ends were trimmed by 0 bases and 5 bases, with 13 bases remaining between them. DNA of the CDR3: TGTGCCAGCAGTGAAGCGCCGGCAGGAGGGGAGACCCAGTACTTC. Amino acids: CASSEAPAGGETQYF.

Details on this clone: Other DNA sequences in the same sample also yield this CDR3. This chain joins TRBV28 and TRBJ1-5, with D uncertain. This CDR3 region has 12 residues. In germline, CDR1 is MDHEN, CDR2 SYDVKM. The V end was cut by 1 base, the J end by 7 bases, with 5 bases between. CDR3 region: CASSLSGQPQHF. The CDR3 DNA sequence: TGTGCCAGCAGTTTATCGGGGCAGCCCCAGCATTTT.

CDR3 amino acids: CASSTDGYSGNTIYF. The DNA for the CDR3 is TGTGCCAGTAGTACGGACGGATACTCTGGAAACACCATATATTTT. The rearrangement joins TRBV19 to TRBJ1-3; no firm D call. Trimming pared 4 bases from V and 0 bases from J, leaving 10 bases between. Germline V gene sequence: CDR1 LNHDA, CDR2 SQIVND (reference sequence). CDR3 length equals 15 residues. Combining the CDR3 with reference TRBV19 and TRBJ1-3 gives the whole variable domain DGGITQSPKYLFRKEGQNVTLSCEQNLNHDAMYWYRQDPGQGLRLIYYSQIVNDFQKGDIAEGYSVSREKKESFPLTVTSAQKNPTAFYLCASSTDGYSGNTIYFGEGSWLTVV.

The chain links TRBV28 to TRBJ1-5, with a possible D match to TRBD1 (6 bases). The CDR3 runs 16 residues. The V and J ends lost 5 bases and 7 bases respectively, with 21 bases between them. Germline V CDR1 and CDR2: MDHEN, SYDVKM. The CDR3 protein is CASSGAWGRGKQPQHF. Written as DNA, the CDR3 is TGTGCCAGCAGTGGTGCTTGGGGCAGGGGAAAACAGCCCCAGCATTTT.